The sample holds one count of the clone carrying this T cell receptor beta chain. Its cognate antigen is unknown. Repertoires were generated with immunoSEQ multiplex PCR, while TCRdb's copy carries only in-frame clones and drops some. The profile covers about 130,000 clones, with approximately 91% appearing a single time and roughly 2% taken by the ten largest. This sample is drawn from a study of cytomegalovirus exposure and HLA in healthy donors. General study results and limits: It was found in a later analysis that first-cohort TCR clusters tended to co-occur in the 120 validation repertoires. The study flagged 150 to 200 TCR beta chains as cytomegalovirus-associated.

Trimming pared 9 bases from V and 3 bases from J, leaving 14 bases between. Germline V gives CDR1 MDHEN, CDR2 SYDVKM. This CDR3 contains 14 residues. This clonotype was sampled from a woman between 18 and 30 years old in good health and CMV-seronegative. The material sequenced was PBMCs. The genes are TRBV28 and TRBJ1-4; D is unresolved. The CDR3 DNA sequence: TGTGCCAGTACCGGACTAGGGCCTAATGAAAAACTGTTTTTT. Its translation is CASTGLGPNEKLFF.